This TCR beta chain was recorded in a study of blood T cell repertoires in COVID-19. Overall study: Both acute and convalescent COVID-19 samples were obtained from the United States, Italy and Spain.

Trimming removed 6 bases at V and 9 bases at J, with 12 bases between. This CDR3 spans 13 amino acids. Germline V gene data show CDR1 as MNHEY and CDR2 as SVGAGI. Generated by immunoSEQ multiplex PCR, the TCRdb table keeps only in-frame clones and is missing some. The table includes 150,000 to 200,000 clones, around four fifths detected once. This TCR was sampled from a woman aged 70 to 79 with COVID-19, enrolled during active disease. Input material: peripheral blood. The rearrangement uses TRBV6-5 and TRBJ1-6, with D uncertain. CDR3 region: CASRPSYGSPLHF. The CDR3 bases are TGTGCCAGCAGACCCTCCTACGGTTCACCCCTCCACTTT.